This is a list of T cell receptor beta chains from one sample in a study of cytomegalovirus exposure and HLA in healthy donors. Assay used: immunoSEQ multiplex PCR; TCRdb lists only in-frame clones, some missing. The data show 140,000 to 150,000 clones, 70% to 80% seen once. Material: PBMCs. The receptors originated from a woman younger than 35 in good health and CMV-seropositive. Each CDR3 is given with its conserved first and last residue. Each record gives: V gene, D gene, clone size, J gene, CDR3 protein, CDR3 DNA. The D gene is left open where the match is weak. Expanded clones get a size class; other rows say once, few or many, or leave the size out.

>TRBV7-2|TRBD1|.|TRBJ1-4
CASSLVRGQGSEKLFF
TGTGCCAGCAGCTTAGTGAGGGGACAGGGGAGTGAAAAACTGTTTTTT
>TRBV14|.|.|TRBJ1-3
CASSQELNRAGNTIYF
TGTGCCAGCAGCCAAGAGTTAAACAGGGCTGGAAACACCATATATTTT
>TRBV28|.|.|TRBJ1-5
CASSRQVNQPQHF
TGTGCCAGCAGTCGACAAGTCAATCAGCCCCAGCATTTT
>TRBV18|.|.|TRBJ1-5
CASSYGSNQPQHF
TGTGCCAGCTCGTACGGTAGCAATCAGCCCCAGCATTTT
>TRBV5-6|TRBD1|.|TRBJ1-5
CASSSGQARRMGNQPQHF
TGTGCCAGCAGCTCAGGACAGGCCCGGCGAATGGGCAATCAGCCCCAGCATTTT
>TRBV7-6|TRBD2|.|TRBJ2-2
CASSPGLEGGELFF
TGTGCCAGCAGCCCGGGACTAGAGGGCGGGGAGCTGTTTTTT
>TRBV5-1|.|.|TRBJ1-1
CASSLGRVAFF
TGCGCCAGCAGCTTGGGGAGGGTTGCTTTCTTT
>TRBV9|.|.|TRBJ2-7
CASSVDPARSYEQYF
TGTGCCAGCAGCGTAGACCCCGCACGCTCCTACGAGCAGTACTTC
>TRBV11-2|.|.|TRBJ2-2
CASSSGQFFTGELFF
TGTGCCAGCAGCTCAGGACAGTTTTTCACCGGGGAGCTGTTTTTT
>TRBV14|.|few|TRBJ2-1
CASSQDRRGTAEQFF
TGTGCCAGCAGCCAAGATCGACGGGGGACGGCTGAGCAGTTCTTC
>TRBV27|.|.|TRBJ2-7
CASSLLAGSYEQYF
TGTGCCAGCAGTTTACTAGCTGGCTCCTACGAGCAGTACTTC
>TRBV6-4|TRBD1|.|TRBJ1-2
CASRSGTGVDGYTF
TGTGCCAGCAGATCCGGGACAGGGGTGGATGGCTACACCTTC
>TRBV6-6|TRBD1|.|TRBJ2-3
CASRTGQSTDTQYF
TGTGCCAGCAGAACGGGACAGAGCACAGATACGCAGTATTTT
>TRBV2|.|.|TRBJ2-3
CASNQLSALDTQYF
TGTGCCAGCAACCAACTAAGCGCCTTAGATACGCAGTATTTT
>TRBV2|TRBD1|.|TRBJ1-2
CASSTSGTGGALDGYTF
TGTGCCAGCAGTACATCCGGGACAGGGGGGGCCTTGGATGGCTACACCTTC
>TRBV7-9|.|.|TRBJ2-1
CASNTGKTNEQFF
TGTGCCAGCAACACAGGGAAGACGAATGAGCAGTTCTTC
>TRBV5-1|.|.|TRBJ2-1
CASSDTAYNEQFF
TGCGCCAGCAGCGATACAGCATACAATGAGCAGTTCTTC
>TRBV30|.|.|TRBJ2-2
CAWSVLSGGELFF
TGTGCCTGGAGTGTACTAAGCGGCGGGGAGCTGTTTTTT
>TRBV19|.|.|TRBJ2-1
CASNSGAIGGEQFF
TGTGCCAGTAATTCAGGGGCCATCGGAGGTGAGCAGTTCTTC
>TRBV4-1|.|.|TRBJ2-3
CASSQAGEDTQYF
TGCGCCAGCAGCCAAGCGGGGGAAGATACGCAGTATTTT
>TRBV9|.|.|TRBJ1-1
CASSPRQVYTEAFF
TGTGCCAGCAGCCCCCGACAGGTTTACACTGAAGCTTTCTTT
>TRBV4-1|.|.|TRBJ1-1
CASRGTLRNTEAFF
TGCGCCAGCAGGGGGACACTTAGAAACACTGAAGCTTTCTTT
>TRBV7-9|.|.|TRBJ2-1
CASSPGKPRDEQFF
TGTGCCAGCAGCCCGGGGAAGCCTAGGGATGAGCAGTTCTTC
>TRBV7-2|.|.|TRBJ2-1
CASSLRVNEQFF
TGTGCCAGCAGCTTGAGGGTCAATGAGCAGTTCTTC
>TRBV10-3|.|.|TRBJ2-7
CAISELSSYEQYF
TGTGCCATCAGTGAGCTCAGTTCCTACGAGCAGTACTTC
>TRBV20-1|.|.|TRBJ1-1
CSAPGAEAFF
TGCAGTGCCCCCGGGGCTGAAGCTTTCTTT
>TRBV28|.|few|TRBJ1-5
CASSRYGQSSNQPQHF
TGTGCCAGCAGCCGCTACGGACAGAGTAGCAATCAGCCCCAGCATTTT
>TRBV5-6|.|.|TRBJ1-1
CASNWWGRYTEAFF
TGTGCCAGCAACTGGTGGGGGAGGTACACTGAAGCTTTCTTT
>TRBV18|TRBD1|.|TRBJ2-3
CASTRQGRTDTQYF
TGTGCCAGCACTAGACAGGGGCGCACAGATACGCAGTATTTT
>TRBV4-2|TRBD2|.|TRBJ2-1
CASSQDRSLAGRNEQFF
TGTGCCAGCAGCCAAGATCGTAGCCTAGCGGGTCGTAATGAGCAGTTCTTC
>TRBV19|.|.|TRBJ2-1
CASSIGGQSYNEQFF
TGTGCCAGTAGTATAGGGGGACAAAGCTACAATGAGCAGTTCTTC
>TRBV6-1|.|.|TRBJ1-1
CASSEFAGLNTEAFF
TGTGCCAGCAGTGAATTTGCAGGTCTGAACACTGAAGCTTTCTTT
>TRBV30|.|few|TRBJ1-5
CAWSDSKQPQHF
TGTGCCTGGAGTGACAGTAAGCAGCCCCAGCATTTT
>TRBV19|.|.|TRBJ1-1
CASQTGGITEAFF
TGTGCCAGTCAAACGGGGGGGATCACTGAAGCTTTCTTT
>TRBV5-1|TRBD1|.|TRBJ2-6
CASSSYGTGSSGANVLTF
TGCGCCAGCAGCTCCTACGGGACAGGCAGCTCTGGGGCCAACGTCCTGACTTTC
>TRBV18|TRBD1|.|TRBJ1-5
CASSPPEQGTGNQPQHF
TGTGCCAGCTCACCACCGGAACAGGGGACAGGCAATCAGCCCCAGCATTTT
>TRBV18|.|.|TRBJ2-7
CASSNQKGDEQYF
TGTGCCAGCTCTAACCAAAAGGGGGACGAGCAGTACTTC
>TRBV2|.|.|TRBJ1-6
CASRVQSGNSPLHF
TGTGCCAGCAGGGTCCAGTCGGGGAATTCACCCCTCCACTTT
>TRBV2|.|.|TRBJ1-2
CAGTAEDYGYTF
TGTGCCGGAACCGCAGAGGACTATGGCTACACCTTC